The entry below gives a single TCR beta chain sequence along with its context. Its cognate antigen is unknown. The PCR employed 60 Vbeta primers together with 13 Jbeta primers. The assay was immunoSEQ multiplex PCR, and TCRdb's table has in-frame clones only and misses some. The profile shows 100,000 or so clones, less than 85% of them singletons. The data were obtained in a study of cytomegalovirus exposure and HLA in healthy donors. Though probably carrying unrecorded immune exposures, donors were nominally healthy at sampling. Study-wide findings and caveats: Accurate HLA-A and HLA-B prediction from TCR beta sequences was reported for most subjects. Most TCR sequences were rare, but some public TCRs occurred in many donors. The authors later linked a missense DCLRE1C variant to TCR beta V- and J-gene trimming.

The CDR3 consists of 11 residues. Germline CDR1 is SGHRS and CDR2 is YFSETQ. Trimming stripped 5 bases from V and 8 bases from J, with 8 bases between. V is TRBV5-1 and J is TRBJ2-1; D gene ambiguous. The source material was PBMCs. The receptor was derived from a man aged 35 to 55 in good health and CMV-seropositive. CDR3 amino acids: CASSSRDEQFF. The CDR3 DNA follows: TGCGCCAGCAGTTCACGCGATGAGCAGTTCTTC.